Shown below are 5 T cell receptor beta chains from a single sample sequenced in a study of a mutant IDH1 vaccine in newly diagnosed glioma. Antigen specificity for these receptors is unknown. Described time point: week 47, end of study. Doses of 300 ug of mutant IDH1 20-mer peptide were given with topical imiquimod. TCRdb's copy holds only in-frame clones and misses some; the assay was immunoSEQ multiplex PCR. There are about 90,000 clones in the sample; roughly 90% occur only once, and approximately 0.8% lies in the top ten. The source material was PBMCs, sampled from a glioma patient whose treatment included an IDH1 peptide vaccine. These receptors were obtained from a woman aged 50 to 60 with glioma.

The genes are TRBV11-2 and TRBJ2-5; 12 nucleotides match TRBD2. In germline, CDR1 is SGHAT, CDR2 FQNNGV. The CDR3 consists of 16 residues. J lost 3 bases, V lost 1 base, and 3 bases had no gene match. The CDR3 region is CASSLGLAGGEETQYF. In DNA form, the CDR3 reads TGTGCCAGCAGCTTAGGGCTAGCGGGAGGGGAAGAGACCCAGTACTTC.

The gene calls are TRBV29-1 and TRBJ1-1; D not certain. The germline V and J ends were trimmed by 5 bases and 3 bases, with 10 bases remaining between them. CDR3 length equals 12 residues. CDR1 SQVTM and CDR2 ANQGSEA come from the germline V gene. The CDR3 coding sequence is TGCAGCGTTAGGGTTCAGGACACTGAAGCTTTCTTT. Protein sequence: CSVRVQDTEAFF.

CDR3 nucleotides: TGCGCCAGCAGCTTTGGTCGGCTAGCGGGAGCAGATACGCAGTATTTT. Residues: CASSFGRLAGADTQYF. The V gene is TRBV5-1, the J gene TRBJ2-3, with 10 bases identical to TRBD2. V lost 2 bases, J lost 4 bases, and 7 bases stayed unmatched. Germline CDR1 reads SGHRS; CDR2 reads YFSETQ. The CDR3 totals 16 residues.

The chain links TRBV5-5 to TRBJ1-5, with D uncertain. This CDR3 contains 15 residues. Germline V gives CDR1 SGHKS, CDR2 YYEKEE (reference sequence). Trimming cost V 0 bases and J 3 bases, with 10 bases left between them. The CDR3 spells CASSLALNLNQPQHF. CDR3 sequence (DNA): TGTGCCAGCAGCTTGGCGTTGAACCTCAATCAGCCCCAGCATTTT.

This clone was seen just once. This chain uses TRBV10-3 with TRBJ2-3, with D perhaps matching TRBD1 (6 bases). CDR1 and CDR2 from the germline V gene are ENHRY and SYGVKD. The CDR3 is 16 amino acids. V lost 0 bases, J lost 2 bases, and 12 bases lay in between. The CDR3 DNA sequence: TGTGCCATCAGTGAGTCGTGGCAGGGGCACACAGATACGCAGTATTTT. Its translation is CAISESWQGHTDTQYF.